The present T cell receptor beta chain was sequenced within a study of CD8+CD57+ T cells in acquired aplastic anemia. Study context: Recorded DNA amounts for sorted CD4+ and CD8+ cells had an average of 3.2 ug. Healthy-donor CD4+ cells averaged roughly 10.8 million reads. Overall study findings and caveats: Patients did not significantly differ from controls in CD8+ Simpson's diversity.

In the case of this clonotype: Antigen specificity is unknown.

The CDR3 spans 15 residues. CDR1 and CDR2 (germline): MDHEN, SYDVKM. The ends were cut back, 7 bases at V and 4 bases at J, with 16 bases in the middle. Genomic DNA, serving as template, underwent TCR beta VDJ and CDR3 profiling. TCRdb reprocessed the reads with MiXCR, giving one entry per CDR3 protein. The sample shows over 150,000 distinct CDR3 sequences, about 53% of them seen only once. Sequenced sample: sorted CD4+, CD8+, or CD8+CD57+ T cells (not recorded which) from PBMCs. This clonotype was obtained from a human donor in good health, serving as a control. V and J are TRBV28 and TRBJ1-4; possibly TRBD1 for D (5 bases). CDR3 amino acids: CASNPAGVGNEKLFF. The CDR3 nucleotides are TGTGCCAGCAACCCGGCGGGGGTTGGTAATGAAAAACTGTTTTTT.